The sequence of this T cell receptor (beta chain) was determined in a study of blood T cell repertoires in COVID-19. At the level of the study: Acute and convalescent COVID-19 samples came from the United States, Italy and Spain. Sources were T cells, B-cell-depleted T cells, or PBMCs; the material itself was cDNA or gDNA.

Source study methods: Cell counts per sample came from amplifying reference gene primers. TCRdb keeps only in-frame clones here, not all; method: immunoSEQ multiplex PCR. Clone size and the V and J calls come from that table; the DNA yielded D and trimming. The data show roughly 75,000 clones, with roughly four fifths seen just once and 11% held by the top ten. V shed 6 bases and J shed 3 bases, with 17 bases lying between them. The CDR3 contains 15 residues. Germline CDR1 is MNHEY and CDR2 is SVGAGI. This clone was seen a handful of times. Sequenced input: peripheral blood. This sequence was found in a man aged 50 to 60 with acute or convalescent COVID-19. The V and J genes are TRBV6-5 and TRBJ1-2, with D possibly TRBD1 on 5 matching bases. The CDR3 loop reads CASSNGGRSDYGYTF. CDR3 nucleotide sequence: TGTGCCAGCAGCAACGGGGGGAGGTCGGACTATGGCTACACCTTC.